These T cell receptor beta chains were read from a single sample in a study of shared clonotypes between healthy human individuals. Only in-frame clones appear in the TCRdb table, and some are missing; sequencing was by immunoSEQ multiplex PCR. The table lists 2 million to 2.5 million clones, less than 95% of them singletons. Sequencing input: naive CD4+ T cells from PBMCs. These receptors all come from a man between 18 and 35 years old in good health. Some clones in this sample may be carry-over from other donors' samples. Each CDR3 is given with its conserved first and last residue. The order of the fields is J gene, V gene, clone size, D gene, CDR3 protein, CDR3 DNA. A D gene is named only where the DNA matches it firmly. Part of the rows lack a size; the others show once, few, many or a class for expanded clones.

J: TRBJ1-1
V: TRBV28
size: NA
D: TRBD1
CDR3: CASSFPRDRMNTEAFF
DNA: TGTGCCAGCAGTTTCCCCCGGGACAGGATGAACACTGAAGCTTTCTTT

J: TRBJ2-5
V: TRBV4-1
size: NA
D: NA
CDR3: CASSLAPPETQYF
DNA: TGCGCCAGCAGCCTCGCCCCCCCGGAGACCCAGTACTTC

J: TRBJ1-1
V: TRBV30
size: few
D: NA
CDR3: CACRDTEAFF
DNA: TGTGCCTGTCGGGACACTGAAGCTTTCTTT

J: TRBJ2-1
V: TRBV4-2
size: NA
D: NA
CDR3: CASSQEKRYYNEQFF
DNA: TGTGCCAGCAGCCAAGAGAAGCGCTACTACAATGAGCAGTTCTTC

J: TRBJ2-1
V: TRBV6-6
size: NA
D: TRBD2
CDR3: CASSPGLASYNEQFF
DNA: TGTGCCAGCAGTCCCGGACTAGCGAGCTACAATGAGCAGTTCTTC

J: TRBJ2-1
V: TRBV5-1
size: NA
D: NA
CDR3: CASSAADYNEQFF
DNA: TGCGCCAGCAGCGCCGCCGATTACAATGAGCAGTTCTTC

J: TRBJ2-5
V: TRBV7-3
size: NA
D: NA
CDR3: CASSLRGGYQETQYF
DNA: TGTGCCAGCAGCTTAAGGGGCGGGTACCAAGAGACCCAGTACTTC

J: TRBJ1-3
V: TRBV5-4
size: NA
D: NA
CDR3: CASSLEVGLGNTIYF
DNA: TGTGCCAGCAGCTTGGAGGTGGGGCTAGGAAACACCATATATTTT

J: TRBJ2-1
V: TRBV27
size: NA
D: TRBD2
CDR3: CASRRTSGGSYNEQFF
DNA: TGTGCCAGCAGAAGAACTAGCGGGGGATCCTACAATGAGCAGTTCTTC

J: TRBJ2-7
V: TRBV14
size: NA
D: NA
CDR3: CASSPGAIRYF
DNA: TGTGCCAGCAGCCCTGGAGCGATTCGGTACTTC

J: TRBJ2-3
V: TRBV10-3
size: NA
D: TRBD2
CDR3: CAIKPGLEVTDTQYF
DNA: TGTGCCATCAAACCGGGACTAGAGGTCACAGATACGCAGTATTTT

J: TRBJ1-5
V: TRBV28
size: once
D: NA
CDR3: CASRDTGWVGQPQHF
DNA: TGTGCCAGCAGGGATACAGGGTGGGTGGGTCAGCCCCAGCATTTT

J: TRBJ1-2
V: TRBV5-4
size: NA
D: NA
CDR3: CASSFHTNYGYTF
DNA: TGTGCCAGCAGCTTTCATACTAACTATGGCTACACCTTC

J: TRBJ2-4
V: TRBV4-3
size: NA
D: TRBD2
CDR3: CASSPGVAGALAKNIQYF
DNA: TGCGCCAGCAGCCCCGGCGTGGCGGGAGCCCTTGCCAAAAACATTCAGTACTTC

J: TRBJ2-5
V: TRBV30
size: NA
D: NA
CDR3: CAWSSLQETQYF
DNA: TGTGCCTGGAGTAGCCTCCAAGAGACCCAGTACTTC

J: TRBJ1-2
V: TRBV9
size: NA
D: NA
CDR3: CASSPRQDNYGYTF
DNA: TGTGCCAGCAGCCCCCGACAGGACAACTATGGCTACACCTTC

J: TRBJ2-1
V: TRBV21-1
size: NA
D: NA
CDR3: CASGVGTGDEQFF
DNA: TGTGCCAGCGGCGTTGGGACAGGGGATGAGCAGTTCTTC

J: TRBJ2-3
V: TRBV5-1
size: NA
D: NA
CDR3: CASSFAIDTQYF
DNA: TGCGCCAGCAGCTTCGCCATAGATACGCAGTATTTT

J: TRBJ2-1
V: TRBV7-2
size: NA
D: NA
CDR3: CASSLSVLGPSSYNEQFF
DNA: TGTGCCAGCAGCTTATCGGTACTTGGACCGAGCTCCTACAATGAGCAGTTCTTC

J: TRBJ2-2
V: TRBV27
size: NA
D: TRBD2
CDR3: CASTTAGVENTGELFF
DNA: TGTGCCAGCACTACCGCGGGGGTGGAGAACACCGGGGAGCTGTTTTTT

J: TRBJ2-7
V: TRBV4-1
size: NA
D: NA
CDR3: CASSQGVGRGESYEQYF
DNA: TGCGCCAGCAGCCAAGGCGTGGGAAGGGGAGAGTCCTACGAGCAGTACTTC

J: TRBJ1-4
V: TRBV5-1
size: NA
D: NA
CDR3: CASSLGATGEKLFF
DNA: TGCGCCAGCAGCTTGGGGGCGACGGGGGAAAAACTGTTTTTT

J: TRBJ1-1
V: TRBV14
size: few
D: NA
CDR3: CASSQPPALNTEAFF
DNA: TGTGCCAGCAGCCAACCCCCCGCACTGAACACTGAAGCTTTCTTT

J: TRBJ2-3
V: TRBV18
size: NA
D: TRBD1
CDR3: CASSPQGDGDTQYF
DNA: TGTGCCAGCTCACCCCAGGGGGACGGGGATACGCAGTATTTT

J: TRBJ1-5
V: TRBV30
size: NA
D: NA
CDR3: CACTSGADHNQPQHF
DNA: TGTGCCTGCACGAGTGGGGCGGACCACAATCAGCCCCAGCATTTT

J: TRBJ1-5
V: TRBV4-2
size: few
D: NA
CDR3: CASSQEGNNQPQHF
DNA: TGTGCCAGCAGCCAAGAAGGCAACAATCAGCCCCAGCATTTT

J: TRBJ2-5
V: TRBV7-9
size: NA
D: TRBD2
CDR3: CASSWIRLAGEETQYF
DNA: TGTGCCAGCAGCTGGATCCGACTAGCGGGAGAAGAGACCCAGTACTTC

J: TRBJ1-1
V: TRBV6-1
size: NA
D: NA
CDR3: CASSEPPWTEAFF
DNA: TGTGCCAGCAGTGAACCCCCCTGGACTGAAGCTTTCTTT

J: TRBJ1-2
V: TRBV10-2
size: NA
D: NA
CDR3: CASTKEGAFYTF
DNA: TGCGCCAGCACTAAAGAAGGGGCCTTCTACACCTTC

J: TRBJ1-1
V: TRBV5-1
size: NA
D: NA
CDR3: CASSSSNTEAFF
DNA: TGCGCCAGCAGTTCTTCCAACACTGAAGCTTTCTTT

J: TRBJ1-1
V: TRBV19
size: few
D: NA
CDR3: CASTPTGNTEAFF
DNA: TGTGCCAGTACGCCCACAGGCAACACTGAAGCTTTCTTT

J: TRBJ2-7
V: TRBV4-1
size: NA
D: TRBD1
CDR3: CASSMIGQGTTTYEQYF
DNA: TGCGCCAGCAGTATGATCGGACAGGGAACCACCACCTACGAGCAGTACTTC

J: TRBJ2-5
V: TRBV18
size: NA
D: NA
CDR3: CASSSGLGETQYF
DNA: TGTGCCAGCTCATCAGGCCTAGGGGAGACCCAGTACTTC

J: TRBJ2-1
V: TRBV5-1
size: once
D: TRBD2
CDR3: CASSLPTSGAYNEQFF
DNA: TGCGCCAGCAGCTTGCCGACTAGCGGAGCCTACAATGAGCAGTTCTTC

J: TRBJ1-5
V: TRBV19
size: few
D: NA
CDR3: CASSREGEPQHF
DNA: TGTGCCAGTAGTCGGGAGGGGGAGCCCCAGCATTTT

J: TRBJ2-1
V: TRBV11-2
size: NA
D: NA
CDR3: CASSFRSGSYNEQFF
DNA: TGTGCCAGCAGCTTCCGAAGCGGGTCCTACAATGAGCAGTTCTTC

J: TRBJ1-5
V: TRBV5-5
size: NA
D: NA
CDR3: CASTPGQGNQPQHF
DNA: TGTGCCAGCACCCCGGGACAAGGCAATCAGCCCCAGCATTTT

J: TRBJ2-2
V: TRBV11-3
size: NA
D: NA
CDR3: CASARSTPDTGELFF
DNA: TGTGCCAGCGCCCGGTCGACGCCCGACACCGGGGAGCTGTTTTTT

J: TRBJ2-1
V: TRBV9
size: NA
D: NA
CDR3: CASSVSDSYNEQFF
DNA: TGTGCCAGCAGCGTTTCTGATTCCTACAATGAGCAGTTCTTC

J: TRBJ1-4
V: TRBV27
size: NA
D: NA
CDR3: CASSGRGAEKLFF
DNA: TGTGCCAGCTCAGGGAGGGGAGCTGAAAAACTGTTTTTT

J: TRBJ1-1
V: TRBV6-6
size: NA
D: TRBD1
CDR3: CASRFAGGGGAEAFF
DNA: TGTGCCAGCAGATTTGCAGGGGGCGGAGGCGCTGAAGCTTTCTTT

J: TRBJ1-4
V: TRBV7-9
size: NA
D: NA
CDR3: CASSRMGAMDEKLFF
DNA: TGTGCCAGCAGCCGCATGGGGGCGATGGATGAAAAACTGTTTTTT

J: TRBJ1-5
V: TRBV9
size: few
D: NA
CDR3: CASSYQAGQPQHF
DNA: TGTGCCAGCAGCTACCAGGCGGGTCAGCCCCAGCATTTT

J: TRBJ2-2
V: TRBV7-9
size: NA
D: NA
CDR3: CASSPRGSVTGELFF
DNA: TGTGCCAGCAGCCCCAGGGGAAGCGTGACCGGGGAGCTGTTTTTT

J: TRBJ1-3
V: TRBV28
size: few
D: NA
CDR3: CASSLLGPYSGNTIYF
DNA: TGTGCCAGCAGTTTACTGGGCCCGTACTCTGGAAACACCATATATTTT

J: TRBJ1-3
V: TRBV5-1
size: NA
D: NA
CDR3: CASSQNRDTTSGNTIYF
DNA: TGCGCCAGCAGCCAGAACCGGGACACCACCTCTGGAAACACCATATATTTT